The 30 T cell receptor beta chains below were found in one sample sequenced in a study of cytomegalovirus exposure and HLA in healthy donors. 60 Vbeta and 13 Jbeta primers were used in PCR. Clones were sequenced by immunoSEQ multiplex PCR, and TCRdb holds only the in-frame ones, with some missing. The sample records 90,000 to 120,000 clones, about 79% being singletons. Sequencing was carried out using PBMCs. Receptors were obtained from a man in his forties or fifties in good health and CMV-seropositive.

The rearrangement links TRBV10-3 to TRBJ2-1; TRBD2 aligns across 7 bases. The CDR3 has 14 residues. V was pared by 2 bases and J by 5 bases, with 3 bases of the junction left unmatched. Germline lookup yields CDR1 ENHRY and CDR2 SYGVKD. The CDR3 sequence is CAISEGLGDNEQFF. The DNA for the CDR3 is TGTGCCATCAGTGAGGGACTAGGGGACAATGAGCAGTTCTTC.

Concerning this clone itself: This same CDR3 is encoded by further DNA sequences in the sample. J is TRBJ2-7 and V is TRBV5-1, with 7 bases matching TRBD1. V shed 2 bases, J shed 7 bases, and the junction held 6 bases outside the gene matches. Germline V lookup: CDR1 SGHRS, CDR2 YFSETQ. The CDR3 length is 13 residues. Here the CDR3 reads CASSLDRAREQYF. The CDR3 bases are TGCGCCAGCAGCTTAGACAGGGCACGGGAGCAGTACTTC.

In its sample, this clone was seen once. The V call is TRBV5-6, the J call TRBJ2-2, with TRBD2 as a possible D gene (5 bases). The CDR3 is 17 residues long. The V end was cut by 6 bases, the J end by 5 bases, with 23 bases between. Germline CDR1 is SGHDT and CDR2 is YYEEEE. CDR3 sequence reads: CASNTFRLGSRTGELFF. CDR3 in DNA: TGTGCCAGCAACACATTCAGACTGGGGAGTAGGACCGGGGAGCTGTTTTTT.

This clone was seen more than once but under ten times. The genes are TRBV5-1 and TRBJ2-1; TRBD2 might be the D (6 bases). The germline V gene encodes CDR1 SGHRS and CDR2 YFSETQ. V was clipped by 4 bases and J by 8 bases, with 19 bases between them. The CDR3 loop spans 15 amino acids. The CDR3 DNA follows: TGCGCCAGCAGCACAAGCGGGTTGAGGAGCTATGAGCAGTTCTTC. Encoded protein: CASSTSGLRSYEQFF.

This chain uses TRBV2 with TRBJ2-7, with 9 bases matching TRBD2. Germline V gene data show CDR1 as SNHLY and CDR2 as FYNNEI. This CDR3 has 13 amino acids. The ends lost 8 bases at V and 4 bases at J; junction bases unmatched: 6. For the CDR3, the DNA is TGTGCCAGCTGGAGCGGGAGGTCGTACGAGCAGTACTTC. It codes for CASWSGRSYEQYF.

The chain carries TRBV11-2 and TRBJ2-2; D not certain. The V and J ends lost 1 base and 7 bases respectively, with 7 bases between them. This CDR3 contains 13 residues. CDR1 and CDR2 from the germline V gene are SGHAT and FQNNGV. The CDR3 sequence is CASSLVFSGELFF. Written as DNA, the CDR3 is TGTGCCAGCAGCTTAGTCTTTAGCGGGGAGCTGTTTTTT.

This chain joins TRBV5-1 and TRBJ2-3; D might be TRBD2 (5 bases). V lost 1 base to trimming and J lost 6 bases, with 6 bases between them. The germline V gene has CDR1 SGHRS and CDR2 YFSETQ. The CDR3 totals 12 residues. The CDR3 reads CASSLRGDTQYF. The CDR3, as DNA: TGCGCCAGCAGCTTGAGAGGGGATACGCAGTATTTT.

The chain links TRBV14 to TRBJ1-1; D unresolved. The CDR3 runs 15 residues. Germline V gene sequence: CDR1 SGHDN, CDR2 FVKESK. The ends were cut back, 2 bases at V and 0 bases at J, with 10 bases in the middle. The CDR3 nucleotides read TGTGCCAGCAGCCAAATTGTAGCCTTGAACACTGAAGCTTTCTTT. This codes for CASSQIVALNTEAFF.

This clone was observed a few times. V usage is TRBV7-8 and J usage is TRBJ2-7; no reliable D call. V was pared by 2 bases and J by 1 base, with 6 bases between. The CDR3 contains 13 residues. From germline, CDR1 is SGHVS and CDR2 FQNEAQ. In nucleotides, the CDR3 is TGTGCCAGCAGCTTACCACAATCCTACGAGCAGTACTTC. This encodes CASSLPQSYEQYF.

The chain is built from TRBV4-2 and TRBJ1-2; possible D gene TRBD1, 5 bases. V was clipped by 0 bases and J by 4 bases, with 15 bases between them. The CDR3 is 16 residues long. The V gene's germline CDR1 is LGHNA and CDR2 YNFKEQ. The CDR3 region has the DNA TGTGCCAGCAGCCAAGATGGGCAGGGCCTAGGCTATGGCTACACCTTC. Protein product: CASSQDGQGLGYGYTF.

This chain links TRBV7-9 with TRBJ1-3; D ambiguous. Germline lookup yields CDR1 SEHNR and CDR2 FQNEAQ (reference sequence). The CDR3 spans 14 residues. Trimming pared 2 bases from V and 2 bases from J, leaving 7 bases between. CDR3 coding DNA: TGTGCCAGCAGCTTACTGGGCGCTGGAAACACCATATATTTT. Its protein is CASSLLGAGNTIYF.

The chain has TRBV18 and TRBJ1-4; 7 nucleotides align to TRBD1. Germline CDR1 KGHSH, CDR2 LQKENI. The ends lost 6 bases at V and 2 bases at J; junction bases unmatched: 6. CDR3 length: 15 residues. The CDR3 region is CASSQGVGTNEKLFF. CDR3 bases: TGTGCCAGCTCCCAGGGGGTCGGGACTAATGAAAAACTGTTTTTT.

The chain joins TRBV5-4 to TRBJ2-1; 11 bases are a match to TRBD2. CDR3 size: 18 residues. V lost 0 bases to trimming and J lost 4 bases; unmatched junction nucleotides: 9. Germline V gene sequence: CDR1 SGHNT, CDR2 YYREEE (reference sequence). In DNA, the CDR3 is TGTGCCAGCAGCTTGGGGGGGACTAGCGGAGCCCAATACAATGAGCAGTTCTTC. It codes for CASSLGGTSGAQYNEQFF.

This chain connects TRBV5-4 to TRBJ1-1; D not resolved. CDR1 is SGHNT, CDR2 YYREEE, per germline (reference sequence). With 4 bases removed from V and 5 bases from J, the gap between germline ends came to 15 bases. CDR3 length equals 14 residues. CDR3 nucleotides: TGTGCCAGCAGCACCCAGGATGGGGAGACTGAAGCTTTCTTT. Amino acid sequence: CASSTQDGETEAFF.

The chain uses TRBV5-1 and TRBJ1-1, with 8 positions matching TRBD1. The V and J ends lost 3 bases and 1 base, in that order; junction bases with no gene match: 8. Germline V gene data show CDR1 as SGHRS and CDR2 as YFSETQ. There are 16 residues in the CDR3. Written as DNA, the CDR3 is TGCGCCAGCAGCTCCGCACTGCAGGGGGCGAACACTGAAGCTTTCTTT. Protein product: CASSSALQGANTEAFF. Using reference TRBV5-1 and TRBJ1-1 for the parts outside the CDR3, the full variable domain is KAGVTQTPRYLIKTRGQQVTLSCSPISGHRSVSWYQQTPGQGLQFLFEYFSETQRNKGNFPGRFSGRQFSNSRSEMNVSTLELGDSALYLCASSSALQGANTEAFFGQGTRLTVV.

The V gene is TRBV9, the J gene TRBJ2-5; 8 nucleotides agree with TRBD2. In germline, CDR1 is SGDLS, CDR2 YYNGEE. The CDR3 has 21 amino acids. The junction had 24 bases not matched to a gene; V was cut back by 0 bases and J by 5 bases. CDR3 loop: CASSVAGGPPGTSRLYETQYF. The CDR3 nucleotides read TGTGCCAGCAGCGTAGCCGGGGGGCCTCCCGGGACTAGTCGGTTGTATGAGACCCAGTACTTC.

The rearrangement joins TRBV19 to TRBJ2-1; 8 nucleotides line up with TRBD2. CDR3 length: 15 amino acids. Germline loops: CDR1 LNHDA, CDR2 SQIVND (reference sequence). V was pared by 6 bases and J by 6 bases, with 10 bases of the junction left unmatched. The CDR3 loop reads CASSFPGGTSNEQFF. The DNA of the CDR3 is TGTGCCAGTAGCTTTCCCGGTGGGACTAGCAATGAGCAGTTCTTC.

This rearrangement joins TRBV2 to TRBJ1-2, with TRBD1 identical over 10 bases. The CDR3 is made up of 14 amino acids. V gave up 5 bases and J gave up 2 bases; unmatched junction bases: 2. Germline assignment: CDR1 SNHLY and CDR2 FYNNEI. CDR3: CASSRDRGNYGYTF. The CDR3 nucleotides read TGTGCCAGCAGTCGGGACAGGGGAAACTATGGCTACACCTTC.

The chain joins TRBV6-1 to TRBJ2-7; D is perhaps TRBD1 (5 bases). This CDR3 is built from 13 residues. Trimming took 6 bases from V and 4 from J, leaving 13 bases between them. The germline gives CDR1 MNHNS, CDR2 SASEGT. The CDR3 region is CASSRGALYEQYF. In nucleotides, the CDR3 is TGTGCCAGCAGCCGTGGGGCCCTGTACGAGCAGTACTTC.

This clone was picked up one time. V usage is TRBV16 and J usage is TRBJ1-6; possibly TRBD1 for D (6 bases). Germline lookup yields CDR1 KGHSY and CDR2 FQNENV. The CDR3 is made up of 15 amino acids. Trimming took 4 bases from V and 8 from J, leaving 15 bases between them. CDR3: CASSPVAGADSPLHF. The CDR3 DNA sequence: TGTGCCAGCAGCCCCGTGGCAGGGGCAGATTCACCCCTCCACTTT.

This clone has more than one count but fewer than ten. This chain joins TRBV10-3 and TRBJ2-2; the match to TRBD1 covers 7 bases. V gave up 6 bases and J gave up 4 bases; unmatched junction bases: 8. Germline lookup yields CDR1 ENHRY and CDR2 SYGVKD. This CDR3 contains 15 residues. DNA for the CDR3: TGTGCCATCAGGAGGGACAGCCAGAGCACCGGGGAGCTGTTTTTT. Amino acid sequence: CAIRRDSQSTGELFF.

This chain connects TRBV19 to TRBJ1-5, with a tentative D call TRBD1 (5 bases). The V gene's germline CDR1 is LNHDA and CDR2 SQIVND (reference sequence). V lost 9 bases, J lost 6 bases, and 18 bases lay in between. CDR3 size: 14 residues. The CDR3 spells CASTGSVRGQPQHF. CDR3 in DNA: TGTGCCAGCACAGGTTCAGTAAGGGGTCAGCCCCAGCATTTT. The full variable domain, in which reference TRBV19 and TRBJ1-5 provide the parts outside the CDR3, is DGGITQSPKYLFRKEGQNVTLSCEQNLNHDAMYWYRQDPGQGLRLIYYSQIVNDFQKGDIAEGYSVSREKKESFPLTVTSAQKNPTAFYLCASTGSVRGQPQHFGDGTRLSIL.

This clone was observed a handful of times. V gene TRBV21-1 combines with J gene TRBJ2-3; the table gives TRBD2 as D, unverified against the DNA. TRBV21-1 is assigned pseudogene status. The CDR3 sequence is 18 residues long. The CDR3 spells CASSKEKASGGRSDTQYF. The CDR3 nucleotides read TGTGCCAGCAGCAAAGAGAAGGCTAGCGGGGGGAGGTCAGATACGCAGTATTTT.

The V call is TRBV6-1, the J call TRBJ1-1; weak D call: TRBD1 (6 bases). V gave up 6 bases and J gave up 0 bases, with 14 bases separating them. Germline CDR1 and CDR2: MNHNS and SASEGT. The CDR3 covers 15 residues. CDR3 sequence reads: CASSMGGGMNTEAFF. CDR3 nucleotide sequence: TGTGCCAGCAGCATGGGCGGGGGCATGAACACTGAAGCTTTCTTT.

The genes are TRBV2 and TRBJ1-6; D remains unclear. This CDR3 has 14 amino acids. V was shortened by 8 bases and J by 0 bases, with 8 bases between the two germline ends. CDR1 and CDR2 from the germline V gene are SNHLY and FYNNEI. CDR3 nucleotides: TGTGCCAGCGGAGAAAGCTCCTATAATTCACCCCTCCACTTT. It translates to CASGESSYNSPLHF. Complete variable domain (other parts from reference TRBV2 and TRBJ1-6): EPEVTQTPSHQVTQMGQEVILRCVPISNHLYFYWYRQILGQKVEFLVSFYNNEISEKSEIFDDQFSVERPDGSNFTLKIRSTKLEDSAMYFCASGESSYNSPLHFGNGTRLTVT.

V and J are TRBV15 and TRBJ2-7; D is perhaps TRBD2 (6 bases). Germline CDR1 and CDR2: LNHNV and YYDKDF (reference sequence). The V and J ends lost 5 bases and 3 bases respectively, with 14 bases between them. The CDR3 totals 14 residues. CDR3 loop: CATSSRDGLYEQYF. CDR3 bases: TGTGCCACCAGCTCGCGGGACGGCCTCTACGAGCAGTACTTC.

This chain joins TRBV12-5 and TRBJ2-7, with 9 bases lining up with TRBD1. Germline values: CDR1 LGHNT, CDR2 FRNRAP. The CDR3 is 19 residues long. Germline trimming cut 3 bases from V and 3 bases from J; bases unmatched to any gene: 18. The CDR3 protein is CASGFPGQGRGRDGYEQYF. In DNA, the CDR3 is TGTGCTAGTGGTTTTCCGGGACAGGGTAGAGGGCGGGATGGCTACGAGCAGTACTTC.

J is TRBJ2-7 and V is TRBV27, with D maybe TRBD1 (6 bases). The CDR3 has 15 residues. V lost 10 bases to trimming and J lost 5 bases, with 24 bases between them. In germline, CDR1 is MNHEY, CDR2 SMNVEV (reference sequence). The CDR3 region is CAKPPSRGRGDEQYF. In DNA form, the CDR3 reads TGTGCCAAACCCCCGTCCCGGGGCAGGGGCGACGAGCAGTACTTC.

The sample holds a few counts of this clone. This CDR3 is CASSIKGRASGYNEQFF. The CDR3, as DNA: TGTGCCAGTAGTATCAAAGGGAGGGCTAGCGGTTACAATGAGCAGTTCTTC. V is TRBV19 and J is TRBJ2-1; 7 positions agree with TRBD2. Germline-derived CDR1 and CDR2 are LNHDA and SQIVND (reference sequence). V dropped 3 bases and J dropped 4; count of bases not matched to a gene: 12. The CDR3 covers 17 residues.

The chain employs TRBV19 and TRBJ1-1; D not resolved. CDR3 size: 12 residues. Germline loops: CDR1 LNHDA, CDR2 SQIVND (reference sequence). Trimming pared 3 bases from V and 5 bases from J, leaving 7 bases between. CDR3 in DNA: TGTGCCAGTAGTATTGGCTCAACTGAAGCTTTCTTT. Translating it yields CASSIGSTEAFF.